This TCR beta chain was profiled in a study of Tregs in tolerant kidney transplant recipients. Only in-frame clones appear in the TCRdb table, and some are missing; sequencing was by immunoSEQ multiplex PCR. The data contain roughly 120,000 clones, about 90% of them singletons. The germline V gene encodes CDR1 MNHEY and CDR2 SVGAGI. Trimming left V 6 bases short and J 2 bases short, with 14 bases between. The CDR3 runs to 14 residues. About this clone itself: The target antigen is unknown.

CD4+CD25+CD127- Tregs, CD4+CD25- non-Tregs, CD4 and CD8 cells were sorted. Whole-study results and caveats: Validation in larger populations is needed because few patients were studied. Expanding Tregs on activated donor B cells appeared to best identify donor-specific TCRbeta clones. Biological reproducibility was not directly addressed in this study.

The chain joins TRBV6-5 to TRBJ2-7; TRBD2 is a possible D gene (5 bases). The sequenced material came from CD4+ T cells from blood. The receptor was isolated from a human donor in good health. Here the CDR3 reads CASRYTRFAYEQYF. The DNA of the CDR3 is TGTGCCAGCAGATACACTAGATTCGCCTACGAGCAGTACTTC.